This TCR beta chain was retrieved from a study of blood T cell repertoires in COVID-19. The wider study: T cells, B-cell-depleted T cells, or PBMCs provided the cDNA or gDNA that served as material.

This CDR3 has 15 amino acids. Germline values: CDR1 MDHEN, CDR2 SYDVKM. Trimming cost V 6 bases and J 3 bases; bases outside gene matches: 3. Profiled with immunoSEQ multiplex PCR; TCRdb holds only in-frame clones, not every one. The sample contains about 210,000 clones, about 76% of which appear only once. The receptor was derived from a woman aged 45-65 years with acute COVID-19. This chain links TRBV28 with TRBJ2-2; 11 bases map to TRBD2. Sequenced: PBMCs or T cells enriched from blood (not recorded which). CDR3 amino acids: CASSPSGGYTGELFF. The CDR3 bases are TGTGCCAGCAGCCCTAGCGGGGGGTACACCGGGGAGCTGTTTTTT.